This TCR beta chain derives from a study of CD8+ T cells in alopecia areata. In regard to this clone: No antigen is known for it.

Trimming at V came to 8 bases and at J to 1 base, leaving 7 bases not matched to a gene. The CDR3 extends over 15 amino acids. Germline-derived CDR1 and CDR2 are MNHEY and SMNVEV (reference sequence). The authors extracted RNA and reverse transcribed it into cDNA as the sequencing template. Method: immunoSEQ multiplex PCR; TCRdb's copy keeps in-frame clones and lacks some. The sample lists some 110,000 clones; roughly 68% were seen once. Study-wide results and limits: Clonality was higher in lesional than normal scalp, especially in alopecia totalis/universalis. When scalp samples are sequenced, resident alphabeta T cells of normal skin are also captured.

The receptor was isolated from a human donor in good health. Sequences were obtained from CD4+ T cells sorted from blood. The chain has TRBV27 and TRBJ2-1, with TRBD1 matching 8 bases. CDR3 DNA sequence: TGTGCCAGCTTACAACAGGGGGGATCCTACAATGAGCAGTTCTTC. Amino acid sequence: CASLQQGGSYNEQFF.